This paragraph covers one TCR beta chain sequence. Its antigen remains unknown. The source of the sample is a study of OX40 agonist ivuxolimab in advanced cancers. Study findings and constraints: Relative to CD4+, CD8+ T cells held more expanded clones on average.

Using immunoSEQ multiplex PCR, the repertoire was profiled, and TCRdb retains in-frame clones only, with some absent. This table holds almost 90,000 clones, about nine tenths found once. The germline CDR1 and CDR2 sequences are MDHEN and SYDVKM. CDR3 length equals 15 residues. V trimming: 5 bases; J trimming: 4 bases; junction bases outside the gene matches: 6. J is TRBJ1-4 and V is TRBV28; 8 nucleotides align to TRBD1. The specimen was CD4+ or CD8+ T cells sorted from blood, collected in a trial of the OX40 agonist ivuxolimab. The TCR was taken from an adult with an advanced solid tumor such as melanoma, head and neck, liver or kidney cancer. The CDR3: CASSPPGQVNEKLFF. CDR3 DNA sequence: TGTGCCAGCAGTCCGCCGGGACAGGTTAATGAAAAACTGTTTTTT.